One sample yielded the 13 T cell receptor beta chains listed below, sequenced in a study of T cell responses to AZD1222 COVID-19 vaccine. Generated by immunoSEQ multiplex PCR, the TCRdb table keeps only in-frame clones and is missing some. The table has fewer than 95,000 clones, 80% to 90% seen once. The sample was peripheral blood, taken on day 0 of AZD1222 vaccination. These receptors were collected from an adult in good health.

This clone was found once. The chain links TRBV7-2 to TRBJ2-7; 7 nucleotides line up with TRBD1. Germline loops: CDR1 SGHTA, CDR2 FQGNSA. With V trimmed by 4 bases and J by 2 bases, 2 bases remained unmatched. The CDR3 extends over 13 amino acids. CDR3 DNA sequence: TGTGCCAGCAGCTCGGGACAGACCTACGAGCAGTACTTC. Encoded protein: CASSSGQTYEQYF.

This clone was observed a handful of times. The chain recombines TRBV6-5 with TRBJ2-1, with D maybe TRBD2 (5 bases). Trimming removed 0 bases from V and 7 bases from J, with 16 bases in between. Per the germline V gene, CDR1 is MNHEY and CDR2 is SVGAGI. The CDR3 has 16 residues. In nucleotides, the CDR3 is TGTGCCAGCAGTTACTCGTTCACTAGTTTGCAAAATGAGCAGTTCTTC. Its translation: CASSYSFTSLQNEQFF.

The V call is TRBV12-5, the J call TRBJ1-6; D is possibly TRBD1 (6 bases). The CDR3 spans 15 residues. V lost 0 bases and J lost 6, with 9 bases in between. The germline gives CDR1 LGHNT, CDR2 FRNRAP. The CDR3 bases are TGTGCTAGTGGTTTGGTAGCCAGGGGTAATTCACCCCTCCACTTT. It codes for CASGLVARGNSPLHF.

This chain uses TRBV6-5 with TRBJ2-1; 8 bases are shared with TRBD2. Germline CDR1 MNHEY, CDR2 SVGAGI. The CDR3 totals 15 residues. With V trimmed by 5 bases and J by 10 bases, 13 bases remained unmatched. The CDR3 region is CASSRSGKHNREQFF. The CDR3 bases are TGTGCCAGCAGTCGTAGCGGGAAACACAATAGGGAGCAGTTCTTC.

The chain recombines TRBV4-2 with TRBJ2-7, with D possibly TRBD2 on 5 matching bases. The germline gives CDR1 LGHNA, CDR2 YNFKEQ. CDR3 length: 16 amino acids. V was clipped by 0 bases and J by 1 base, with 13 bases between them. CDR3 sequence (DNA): TGTGCCAGCAGCCAAGATGGCGAGGGCGGATCCTACGAGCAGTACTTC. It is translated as CASSQDGEGGSYEQYF.

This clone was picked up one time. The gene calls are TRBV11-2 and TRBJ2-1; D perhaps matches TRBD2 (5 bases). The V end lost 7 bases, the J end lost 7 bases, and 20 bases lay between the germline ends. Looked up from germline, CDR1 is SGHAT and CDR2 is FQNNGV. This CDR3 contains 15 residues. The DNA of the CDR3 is TGTGCCAGCACCTTGGGTGGAGTTAGAGGGAATGAGCAGTTCTTC. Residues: CASTLGGVRGNEQFF.

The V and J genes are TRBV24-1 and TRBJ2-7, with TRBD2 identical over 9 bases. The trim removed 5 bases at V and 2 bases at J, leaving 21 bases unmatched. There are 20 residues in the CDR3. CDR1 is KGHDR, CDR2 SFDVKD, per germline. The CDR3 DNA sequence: TGTGCCACCAGTGGTTGGTCTATGACTAGCGGAACCTCGGGCGCCTACGAGCAGTACTTC. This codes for CATSGWSMTSGTSGAYEQYF.

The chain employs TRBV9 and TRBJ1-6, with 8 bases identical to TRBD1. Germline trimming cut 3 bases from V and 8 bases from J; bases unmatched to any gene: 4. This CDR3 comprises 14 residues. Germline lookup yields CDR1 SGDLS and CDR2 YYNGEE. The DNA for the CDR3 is TGTGCCAGCAGCGATCGACAGGGGTATTCACCCCTCCACTTT. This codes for CASSDRQGYSPLHF. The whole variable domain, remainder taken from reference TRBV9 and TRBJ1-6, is DSGVTQTPKHLITATGQRVTLRCSPRSGDLSVYWYQQSLDQGLQFLIQYYNGEERAKGNILERFSAQQFPDLHSELNLSSLELGDSALYFCASSDRQGYSPLHFGNGTRLTVT.

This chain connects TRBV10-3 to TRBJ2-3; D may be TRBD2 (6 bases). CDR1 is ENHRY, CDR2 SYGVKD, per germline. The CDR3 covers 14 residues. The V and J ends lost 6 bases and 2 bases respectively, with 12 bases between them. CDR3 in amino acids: CAIRSGQATDTQYF. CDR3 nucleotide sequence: TGTGCCATCAGAAGCGGGCAAGCCACAGATACGCAGTATTTT.

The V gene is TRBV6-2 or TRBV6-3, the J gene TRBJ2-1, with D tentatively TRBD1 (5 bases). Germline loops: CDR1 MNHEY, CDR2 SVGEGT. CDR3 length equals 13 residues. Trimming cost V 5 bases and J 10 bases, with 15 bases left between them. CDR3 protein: CASSPRQRGEQFF. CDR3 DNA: TGTGCCAGCAGTCCCCGACAGCGTGGAGAGCAGTTCTTC.

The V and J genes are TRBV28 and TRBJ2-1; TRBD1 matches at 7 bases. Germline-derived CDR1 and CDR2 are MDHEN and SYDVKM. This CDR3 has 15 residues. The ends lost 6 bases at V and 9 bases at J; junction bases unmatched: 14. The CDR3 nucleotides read TGTGCCAGCAGCCCCAGGGGGTCGGTTTACGGTGAGCAGTTCTTC. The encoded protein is CASSPRGSVYGEQFF. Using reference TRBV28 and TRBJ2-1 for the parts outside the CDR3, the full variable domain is DVKVTQSSRYLVKRTGEKVFLECVQDMDHENMFWYRQDPGLGLRLIYFSYDVKMKEKGDIPEGYSVSREKKERFSLILESASTNQTSMYLCASSPRGSVYGEQFFGPGTRLTVL.

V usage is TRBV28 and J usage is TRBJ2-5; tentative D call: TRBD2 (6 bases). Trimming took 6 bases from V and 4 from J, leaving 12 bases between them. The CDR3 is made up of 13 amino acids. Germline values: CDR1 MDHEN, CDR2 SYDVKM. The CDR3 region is CASSLPTRETQYF. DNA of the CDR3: TGTGCCAGCAGCCTACCGACTAGAGAGACCCAGTACTTC.

The CDR3 sequence: CASSVDSGSYHEQYF. As DNA, the CDR3 is TGTGCCAGCAGCGTAGATAGCGGGAGTTACCACGAGCAGTACTTC. This chain connects TRBV9 to TRBJ2-7; TRBD2 aligns across 9 bases. The V gene end was trimmed by 0 bases and the J gene end by 5 bases; junction bases not matched to a gene: 6. CDR3 length equals 15 residues. Germline V gene sequence: CDR1 SGDLS, CDR2 YYNGEE.